This T cell receptor beta chain comes out of a study of blood T cell repertoires in COVID-19 (dated by TCRdb to about 2020). Context from the whole study: Samples covering the acute and convalescent phases of COVID-19 were provided by collaborators in the United States, Italy and Spain. The samples were drawn from the first 160 participants of the ongoing ImmuneRACE study and from 950 to 1,500 subjects provided by 6 global collaborators. Sample metadata almost always included a de-identified subject ID, COVID-19 status, age in years and sex. The repertoires were made available in a free public database intended to serve as a resource for research on the immune response to SARS-CoV-2. The prospective study material was composed of cDNA or gDNA derived from T cells, B-cell-depleted T cells, or PBMCs. Where HLA class I and class II types were available, the types were taken from metadata supplied by the sample provider, not from assay-based typing. Deeply sampled blood TCRbeta repertoires from subjects exposed to, actively infected with, or recovered from COVID-19 were included in the dataset.

Broader findings and caveats from the paper: Clinical and demographic metadata were provided uncurated, with the amount varying by source and participant.

Whole blood was collected in K2EDTA tubes by collaborating institutions according to the institutions' own protocols. Collaborator samples were shipped for TCRbeta analysis as frozen whole blood, isolated PBMCs, or DNA extracted from either sample type. About this clone itself: Its specific antigen is unknown. Base qualities are not at hand, and no much larger clone is one base apart.

The immunoSEQ Assay, a bias-controlled multiplex PCR, was used to amplify TCRbeta CDR3 regions from genomic DNA. The source study handled its data this way. The number of nucleated cells in each sample was estimated by amplification of reference gene primers within the assay. To quantify the absolute abundance of each unique TCRbeta CDR3 rearrangement, sequence reads were collapsed and filtered. For each sample, productive Simpson clonality was calculated by taking the square root of Simpson's diversity index across productive rearrangements. TCRdb holds this immuneACCESS table with in-frame rearrangements only. Some clones are missing; in checked studies, unresolved V genes explain under half, and the rest has no known cause. From that table come the V and J calls and clone size; the DNA was used to work out D and trimming. Recorded for this sample are about 130,000 clones; about four fifths of them occurred a single time. The ten largest clones represent more than 10% of the sample.

The clonotype comes from a human donor in a cohort sampled during active COVID-19. The sequenced material came from peripheral blood.

The DNA reads TGTGCCAGCAGTTATGGGCCCAACTCGGGCTACACCTTC. It translates as CASSYGPNSGYTF. The chain was built from TRBV6-5 and TRBJ1-2; the D gene cannot be resolved reliably. V and J lose 3 bases and 8 bases, and a span of 13 bases separates them. The germline V gene sets CDR1 to MNHEY and CDR2 to SVGAGI. The CDR3 contains 13 residues, cysteine and phenylalanine counted. CDR3 DNA is the only sequence kept; it has 39 bases, read in frame from the first base.